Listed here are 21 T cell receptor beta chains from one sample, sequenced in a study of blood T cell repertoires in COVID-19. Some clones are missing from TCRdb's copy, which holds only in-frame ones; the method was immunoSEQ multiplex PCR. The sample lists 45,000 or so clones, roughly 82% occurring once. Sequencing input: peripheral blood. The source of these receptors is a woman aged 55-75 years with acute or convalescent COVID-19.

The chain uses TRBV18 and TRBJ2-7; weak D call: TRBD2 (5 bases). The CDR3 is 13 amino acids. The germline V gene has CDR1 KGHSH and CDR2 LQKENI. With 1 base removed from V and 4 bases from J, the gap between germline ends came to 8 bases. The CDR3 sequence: CASSPQEEYEQYF. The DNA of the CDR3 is TGTGCCAGCTCACCACAGGAGGAGTACGAGCAGTACTTC.

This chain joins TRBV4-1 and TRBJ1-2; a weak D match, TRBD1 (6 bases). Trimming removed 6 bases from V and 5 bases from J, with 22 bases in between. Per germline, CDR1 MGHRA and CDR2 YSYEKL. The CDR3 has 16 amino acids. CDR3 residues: CASSRTGTQGSYGYTF. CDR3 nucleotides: TGCGCCAGCAGTCGAACTGGAACACAGGGATCGTATGGCTACACCTTC.

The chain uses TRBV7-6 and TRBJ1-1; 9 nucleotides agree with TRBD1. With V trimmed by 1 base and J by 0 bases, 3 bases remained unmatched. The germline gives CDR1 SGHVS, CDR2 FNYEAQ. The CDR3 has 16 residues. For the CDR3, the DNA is TGTGCCAGCAGCTTAGGTGGACAGGGGCTGAACACTGAAGCTTTCTTT. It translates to CASSLGGQGLNTEAFF.

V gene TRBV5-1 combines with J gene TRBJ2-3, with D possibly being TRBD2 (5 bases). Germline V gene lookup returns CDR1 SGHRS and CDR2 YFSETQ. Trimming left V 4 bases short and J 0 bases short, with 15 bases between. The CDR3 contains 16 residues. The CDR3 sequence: CASSPLSRASTDTQYF. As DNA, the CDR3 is TGCGCCAGCAGCCCCCTCTCGAGGGCCAGCACAGATACGCAGTATTTT.

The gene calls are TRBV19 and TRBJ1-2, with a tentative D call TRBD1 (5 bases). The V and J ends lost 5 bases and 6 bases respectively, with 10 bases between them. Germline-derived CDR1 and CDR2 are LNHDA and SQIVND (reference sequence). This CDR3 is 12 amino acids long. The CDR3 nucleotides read TGTGCCAGTAGTCCCCGACAGAATGGCTACACCTTC. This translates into CASSPRQNGYTF.

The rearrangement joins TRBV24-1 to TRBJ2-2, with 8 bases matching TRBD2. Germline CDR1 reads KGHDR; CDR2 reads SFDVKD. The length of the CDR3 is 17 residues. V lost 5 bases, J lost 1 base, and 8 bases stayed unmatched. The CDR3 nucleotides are TGTGCCACCAGTGGCCTGACCAGCGGGGGGAACACCGGGGAGCTGTTTTTT. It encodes CATSGLTSGGNTGELFF.

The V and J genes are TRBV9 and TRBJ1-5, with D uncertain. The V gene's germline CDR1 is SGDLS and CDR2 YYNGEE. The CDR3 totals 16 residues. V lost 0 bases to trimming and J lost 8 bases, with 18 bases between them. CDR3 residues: CASSVGPVIGGEPQHF. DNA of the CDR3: TGTGCCAGCAGCGTAGGGCCGGTCATCGGAGGAGAGCCCCAGCATTTT.

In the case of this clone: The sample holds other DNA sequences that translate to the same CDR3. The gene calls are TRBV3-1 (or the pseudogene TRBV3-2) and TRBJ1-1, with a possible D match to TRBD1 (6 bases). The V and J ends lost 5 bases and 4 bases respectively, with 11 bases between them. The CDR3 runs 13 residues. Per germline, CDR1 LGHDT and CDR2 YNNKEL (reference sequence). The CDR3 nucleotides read TGTGCCAGCAGCACTACAGGGAGCACTGAAGCTTTCTTT. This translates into CASSTTGSTEAFF.

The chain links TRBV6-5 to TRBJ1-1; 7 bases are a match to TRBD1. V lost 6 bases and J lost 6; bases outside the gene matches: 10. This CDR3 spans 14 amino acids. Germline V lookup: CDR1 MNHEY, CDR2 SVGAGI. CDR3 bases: TGTGCCAGCAGCCCAGACGGCAGGGGGTCTGAAGCTTTCTTT. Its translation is CASSPDGRGSEAFF.

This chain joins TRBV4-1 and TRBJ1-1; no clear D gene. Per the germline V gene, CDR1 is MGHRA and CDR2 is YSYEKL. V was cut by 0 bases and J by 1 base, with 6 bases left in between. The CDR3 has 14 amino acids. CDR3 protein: CASSQERGNTEAFF. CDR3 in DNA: TGCGCCAGCAGCCAAGAGCGAGGGAACACTGAAGCTTTCTTT.

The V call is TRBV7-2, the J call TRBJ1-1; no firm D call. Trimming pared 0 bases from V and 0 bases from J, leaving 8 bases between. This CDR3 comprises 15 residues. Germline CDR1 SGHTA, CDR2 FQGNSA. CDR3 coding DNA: TGTGCCAGCAGCTTAGCGGCTTTCATGAACACTGAAGCTTTCTTT. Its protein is CASSLAAFMNTEAFF.

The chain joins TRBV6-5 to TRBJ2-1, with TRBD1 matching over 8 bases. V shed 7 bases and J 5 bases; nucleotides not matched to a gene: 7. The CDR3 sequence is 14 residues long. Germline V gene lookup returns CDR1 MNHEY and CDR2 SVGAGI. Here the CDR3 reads CASTEQGADNEQFF. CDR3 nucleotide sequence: TGTGCCAGCACCGAGCAGGGGGCGGACAATGAGCAGTTCTTC.

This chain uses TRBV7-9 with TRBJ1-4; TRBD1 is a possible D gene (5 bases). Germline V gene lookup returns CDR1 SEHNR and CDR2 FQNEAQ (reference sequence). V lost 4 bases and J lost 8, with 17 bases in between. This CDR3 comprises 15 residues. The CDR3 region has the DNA TGTGCCAGCAGCTCCTTCGGGGGGGTCCGCGAAAAACTGTTTTTT. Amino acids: CASSSFGGVREKLFF.

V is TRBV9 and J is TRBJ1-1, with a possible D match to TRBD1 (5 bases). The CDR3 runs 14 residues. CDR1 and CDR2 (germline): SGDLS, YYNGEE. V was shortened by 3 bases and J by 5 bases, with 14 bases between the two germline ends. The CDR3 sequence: CASSAARSGTEAFF. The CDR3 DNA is TGTGCCAGCAGCGCGGCCCGTTCAGGGACTGAAGCTTTCTTT.

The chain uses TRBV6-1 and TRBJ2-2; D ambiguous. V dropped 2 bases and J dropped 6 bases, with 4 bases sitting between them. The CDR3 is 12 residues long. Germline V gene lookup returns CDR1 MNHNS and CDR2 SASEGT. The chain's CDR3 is CASSEYAGELFF. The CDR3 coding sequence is TGTGCCAGCAGTGAATATGCCGGGGAGCTGTTTTTT.

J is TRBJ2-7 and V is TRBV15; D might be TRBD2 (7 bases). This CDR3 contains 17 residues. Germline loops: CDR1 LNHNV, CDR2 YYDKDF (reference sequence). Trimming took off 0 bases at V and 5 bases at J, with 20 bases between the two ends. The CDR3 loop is CATSRDRLAGAFDEQYF. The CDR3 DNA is TGTGCCACCAGCAGAGACCGCCTTGCGGGGGCATTTGACGAGCAGTACTTC.

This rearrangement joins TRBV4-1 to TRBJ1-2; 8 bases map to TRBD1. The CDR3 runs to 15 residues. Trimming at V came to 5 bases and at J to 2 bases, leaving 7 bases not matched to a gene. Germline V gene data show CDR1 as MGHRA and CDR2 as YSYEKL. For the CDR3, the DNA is TGCGCCAGCAGCGTCATCAGGGGGCAGAACTATGGCTACACCTTC. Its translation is CASSVIRGQNYGYTF.

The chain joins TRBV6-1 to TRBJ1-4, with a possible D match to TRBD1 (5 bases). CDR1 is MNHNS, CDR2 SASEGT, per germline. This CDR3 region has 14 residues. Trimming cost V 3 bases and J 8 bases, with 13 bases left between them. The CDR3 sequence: CASSEGTGREKLFF. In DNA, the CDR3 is TGTGCCAGCAGTGAGGGTACAGGCAGGGAAAAACTGTTTTTT.

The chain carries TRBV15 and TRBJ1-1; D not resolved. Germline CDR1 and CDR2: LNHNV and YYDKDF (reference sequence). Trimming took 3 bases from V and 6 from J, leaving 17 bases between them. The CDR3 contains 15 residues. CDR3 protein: CATSRIPAGRSEAFF. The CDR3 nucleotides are TGTGCCACCAGCAGGATTCCGGCCGGGAGATCTGAAGCTTTCTTT.

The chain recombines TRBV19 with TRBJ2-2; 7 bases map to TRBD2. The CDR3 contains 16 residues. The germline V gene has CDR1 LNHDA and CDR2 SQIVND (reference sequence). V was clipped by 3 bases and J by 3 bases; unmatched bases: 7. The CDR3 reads CASSITGGSYTGELFF. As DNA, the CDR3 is TGTGCCAGTAGTATTACCGGCGGGAGTTACACCGGGGAGCTGTTTTTT.

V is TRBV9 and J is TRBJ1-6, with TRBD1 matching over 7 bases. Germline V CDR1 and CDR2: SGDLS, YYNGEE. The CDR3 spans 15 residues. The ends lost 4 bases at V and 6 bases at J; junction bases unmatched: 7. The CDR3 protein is CASSQTGTGNSPLHF. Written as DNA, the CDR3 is TGTGCCAGCAGCCAGACAGGGACGGGTAATTCACCCCTCCACTTT.